The entry below describes one TCR beta chain. Its specificity is not known. Primers: 60 Vbeta forward and 13 Jbeta reverse. The data were produced by immunoSEQ multiplex PCR, yet TCRdb's version contains in-frame clones alone and is incomplete. The sample shows 120,000 to 150,000 clones, 64% of them seen only once. CDR3 length: 15 amino acids. Trimming removed 3 bases from V and 3 bases from J; junction bases left unmatched: 3. Germline V gene lookup returns CDR1 SGHNT and CDR2 YYREEE (reference sequence). The data were obtained in a study of cytomegalovirus exposure and HLA in healthy donors. Study-wide results and caveats: Donors belonging to an Asian-associated ancestry cluster reportedly showed fewer N-insertions in productive TCRs than the 666-donor mean, according to what a later analysis found. Cytomegalovirus-associated TCR beta chains were listed, numbering 164.

This chain connects TRBV5-4 to TRBJ2-3; 11 positions agree with TRBD2. Sequencing was carried out using PBMCs. This clonotype was sampled from a woman in her twenties or thirties in good health and CMV-seropositive. DNA of the CDR3: TGTGCCAGCAGCTCAAGACTAGCGGGGACAGATACGCAGTATTTT. Protein sequence: CASSSRLAGTDTQYF.